The 9 T cell receptor beta chains given below trace back to one sample, sequenced in a study of blood T cell repertoires in COVID-19. Profiled with immunoSEQ multiplex PCR; TCRdb holds only in-frame clones, not every one. The sample has more than 300,000 clones, about 90% seen once. Sequences were obtained from peripheral blood. The source of these receptors is a woman aged 25 to 39 with COVID-19, enrolled during active disease.

This CDR3 reads CASGQPYRGKPQHF. DNA for the CDR3: TGTGCCAGCGGCCAGCCTTACAGGGGAAAGCCCCAGCATTTT. The chain joins TRBV9 to TRBJ1-5, with TRBD1 matching over 7 bases. V was pared by 7 bases and J by 8 bases, with 12 bases of the junction left unmatched. CDR3 size: 14 residues. Germline values: CDR1 SGDLS, CDR2 YYNGEE.

The chain uses TRBV5-6 and TRBJ2-1; the match to TRBD2 covers 9 bases. CDR3 length: 15 amino acids. Germline V lookup: CDR1 SGHDT, CDR2 YYEEEE. V shed 0 bases and J 7 bases; nucleotides not matched to a gene: 5. The CDR3 DNA follows: TGTGCCAGCAGCTTGGGAGCGGGGGGCATAAATGAGCAGTTCTTC. It is translated as CASSLGAGGINEQFF.

The genes are TRBV18 and TRBJ2-3, with 14 bases matching TRBD2. Germline CDR1 KGHSH, CDR2 LQKENI. Losses at the gene ends were 4 bases for V and 8 bases for J; bases not matched to a gene: 2. The CDR3 has 14 residues. DNA for the CDR3: TGTGCCAGCTCACTTGGACTAGCGGGAGGTACGCAGTATTTT. Translation: CASSLGLAGGTQYF. Using reference TRBV18 and TRBJ2-3 for the parts outside the CDR3, the full variable domain is NAGVMQNPRHLVRRRGQEARLRCSPMKGHSHVYWYRQLPEEGLKFMVYLQKENIIDESGMPKERFSAEFPKEGPSILRIQQVVRGDSAAYFCASSLGLAGGTQYFGPGTRLTVL.

This sequence joins TRBV3-1 (or the pseudogene TRBV3-2) and TRBJ1-5, with D uncertain. V lost 0 bases to trimming and J lost 5 bases, with 5 bases between them. Germline V gives CDR1 LGHDT, CDR2 YNNKEL (reference sequence). The CDR3 is 13 residues long. CDR3 sequence reads: CASSQDSDQPQHF. The CDR3 DNA is TGTGCCAGCAGCCAAGACAGCGATCAGCCCCAGCATTTT.

CDR3 in DNA: TGTGCCAGCAGTGAATGGGGGGGGCGAGCCTACGAGCAGTACTTC. The encoded protein is CASSEWGGRAYEQYF. The chain joins TRBV6-1 to TRBJ2-7, with D tentatively TRBD2 (7 bases). Germline CDR1 and CDR2: MNHNS and SASEGT. The CDR3 has 15 amino acids. V was clipped by 2 bases and J by 2 bases, with 13 bases between them.

The chain carries TRBV19 and TRBJ2-1; D possibly corresponds to TRBD1 (5 bases). Deletions cut 3 bases from V and 8 bases from J, with 14 bases between. This CDR3 comprises 14 residues. The germline V gene encodes CDR1 LNHDA and CDR2 SQIVND (reference sequence). The CDR3 region has the DNA TGTGCCAGTAGTATTGGTTTTGGGGCATATGAGCAGTTCTTC. Protein: CASSIGFGAYEQFF.

The chain employs TRBV5-4 and TRBJ2-3; 9 nucleotides match TRBD2. The J segment lost 6 bases and the V segment lost 0 bases, leaving 5 bases of the junction unmatched. The CDR3 spans 15 residues. Germline V gene sequence: CDR1 SGHNT, CDR2 YYREEE (reference sequence). CDR3 sequence (DNA): TGTGCCAGCAGCTTGGCCAGCGGGGGGATGGATACGCAGTATTTT. As protein: CASSLASGGMDTQYF.

The chain combines TRBV19 with TRBJ1-5, with TRBD1 matching 10 bases. V lost 4 bases to trimming and J lost 7 bases; unmatched junction nucleotides: 10. The length of the CDR3 is 16 residues. Germline V gene sequence: CDR1 LNHDA, CDR2 SQIVND (reference sequence). Here the CDR3 DNA reads TGTGCCAGTAGTAAGGGACAGGGGCCGGCGGGGCAGCCCCAGCATTTT. Amino acid sequence: CASSKGQGPAGQPQHF.

In the case of this clone: The DNA is left out, because the CDR3 cannot be placed on it with certainty; the CDR3 is given as TCRdb lists it. The chain combines TRBV27 with TRBJ1-2; the DNA was not compared with TRBD1, the D call given in the table. Germline V CDR1 and CDR2: MNHEY, SMNVEV (reference sequence). The CDR3 adds up to 13 amino acids, both ends counted. The CDR3 here is CASSLFFGQGITF.